These 19 T cell receptor beta chains originate from one sample sequenced in a study of sequential checkpoint blockade in melanoma. Treatment described: randomized to nivolumab then ipilimumab (arm A) or the reverse (arm B). The assay was immunoSEQ multiplex PCR, and TCRdb's table has in-frame clones only and misses some. This table has about 20,000 clones, over 80% appearing once. Sequencing was performed on CD8+ T cells sorted from blood (inferred from file names), taken from a patient given nivolumab and ipilimumab in sequence. Receptors originate from a human donor with melanoma.

The V gene is TRBV4-1, the J gene TRBJ1-4; D is possibly TRBD1 (5 bases). Trimming took 5 bases from V and 6 from J, leaving 7 bases between them. In germline, CDR1 is MGHRA, CDR2 YSYEKL. This CDR3 comprises 12 residues. CDR3 region: CASSGGDEKLFF. The CDR3 bases are TGCGCCAGCAGCGGGGGGGATGAAAAACTGTTTTTT.

The V gene is TRBV5-6, the J gene TRBJ2-7; TRBD2 aligns across 10 bases. The CDR3 totals 14 residues. The germline V gene has CDR1 SGHDT and CDR2 YYEEEE. The ends lost 4 bases at V and 9 bases at J; junction bases unmatched: 10. CDR3 nucleotides: TGTGCCAGCAGCGAAGGAAGCGGGAGGGTCCCGCAGTACTTC. This gives the protein CASSEGSGRVPQYF.

V is TRBV5-5 and J is TRBJ2-7; 9 nucleotides agree with TRBD1. CDR3 length: 14 residues. The trim removed 5 bases at V and 7 bases at J, leaving 10 bases unmatched. The germline V gene encodes CDR1 SGHKS and CDR2 YYEKEE (reference sequence). CDR3 in DNA: TGTGCCAGCAGTCCTACCGGGACAGGGCTTGAGCAGTACTTC. Protein: CASSPTGTGLEQYF.

This chain links TRBV10-1 with TRBJ1-2; no clear D gene. Germline V gene data show CDR1 as WNHNN and CDR2 as SYGVQD (reference sequence). The germline V and J ends were trimmed by 5 bases and 6 bases, with 16 bases remaining between them. This CDR3 is built from 14 residues. As DNA, the CDR3 is TGCGCCAGCAGTTCCGGACCCCCGGGGAATGGCTACACCTTC. This codes for CASSSGPPGNGYTF.

The V call is TRBV11-2, the J call TRBJ2-3; maybe TRBD1 (5 bases). The CDR3 contains 12 residues. Trimming left V 5 bases short and J 10 bases short, with 13 bases between. The germline V gene has CDR1 SGHAT and CDR2 FQNNGV. The CDR3: CASSQGPFAQYF. CDR3 DNA: TGTGCCAGCAGCCAGGGTCCCTTTGCGCAGTATTTT.

This chain joins TRBV27 and TRBJ2-3, with D perhaps matching TRBD1 (5 bases). Trimming took 2 bases from V and 2 from J, leaving 8 bases between them. Germline loops: CDR1 MNHEY, CDR2 SMNVEV (reference sequence). The CDR3 loop spans 14 amino acids. For the CDR3, the DNA is TGTGCCAGCAGTTTAAGGGGATCCACAGATACGCAGTATTTT. Residues: CASSLRGSTDTQYF.

The chain links TRBV5-1 to TRBJ1-2, with 7 positions matching TRBD1. Germline CDR1 SGHRS, CDR2 YFSETQ. This CDR3 contains 12 residues. The trim removed 3 bases at V and 6 bases at J, leaving 2 bases unmatched. The CDR3 loop reads CASSSGTDGYTF. DNA for the CDR3: TGCGCCAGCAGCTCCGGGACAGATGGCTACACCTTC.

This chain uses TRBV30 with TRBJ2-7, with D hard to call. V lost 3 bases, J lost 4 bases, and 10 bases lay in between. This CDR3 contains 12 residues. Germline V gene lookup returns CDR1 GTSNPN and CDR2 SVGIG (reference sequence). The CDR3 nucleotides read TGTGCCTGGAGCGTGACTGGGTACGAGCAGTACTTC. Translation: CAWSVTGYEQYF.

The gene calls are TRBV7-9 and TRBJ1-2; 7 nucleotides align to TRBD1. J was trimmed by 4 bases and V by 4 bases; bases with no gene match: 21. This CDR3 region has 19 residues. Germline V gene lookup returns CDR1 SEHNR and CDR2 FQNEAQ (reference sequence). The CDR3 is CASSSHPRSDRLKVYGYTF. In DNA form, the CDR3 reads TGTGCCAGCAGCTCACACCCCCGCTCGGACAGGCTTAAGGTCTATGGCTACACCTTC. The whole variable domain, filled in from reference TRBV7-9 and TRBJ1-2, reads DTGVSQNPRHKITKRGQNVTFRCDPISEHNRLYWYRQTLGQGPEFLTYFQNEAQLEKSRLLSDRFSAERPKGSFSTLEIQRTEQGDSAMYLCASSSHPRSDRLKVYGYTFGSGTRLTVV.

The chain carries TRBV7-9 and TRBJ1-2; tentative D call: TRBD1 (5 bases). Germline CDR1 and CDR2: SEHNR and FQNEAQ (reference sequence). The CDR3 extends over 15 amino acids. The germline V and J ends were trimmed by 4 bases and 0 bases, with 12 bases remaining between them. The CDR3 coding sequence is TGTGCCAGCAGCTCGGGACTCCTACCTAACTATGGCTACACCTTC. Translating gives CASSSGLLPNYGYTF.

By proportion, this clone is medium-sized. This chain links TRBV30 with TRBJ1-1; 8 nucleotides match TRBD1. The germline CDR1 and CDR2 sequences are GTSNPN and SVGIG (reference sequence). The trim removed 3 bases at V and 5 bases at J, leaving 5 bases unmatched. The CDR3 length is 13 residues. CDR3 in amino acids: CAWSYGTGTEAFF. In DNA form, the CDR3 reads TGTGCCTGGAGCTATGGGACAGGTACTGAAGCTTTCTTT.

This chain links TRBV27 with TRBJ2-7; possible D gene TRBD1, 5 bases. Per the germline V gene, CDR1 is MNHEY and CDR2 is SMNVEV (reference sequence). V was cut by 8 bases and J by 2 bases, with 7 bases left in between. The CDR3 has 11 residues. The CDR3: CASGRAYEQYF. The DNA for the CDR3 is TGTGCCAGCGGCAGGGCCTACGAGCAGTACTTC.

V and J are TRBV10-1 and TRBJ2-7; perhaps TRBD1 as D (6 bases). The CDR3 is 14 residues long. CDR1 and CDR2 (germline): WNHNN, SYGVQD (reference sequence). Between the trimmed V and J ends, which lost 7 bases and 3 bases, there was a span of 16 bases. The CDR3, as DNA: TGCGCCAGCACACAGATACGACAGGACTACGAGCAGTACTTC. It encodes CASTQIRQDYEQYF.

To note about this clone: One end of the junction varies from germline; a read error may be responsible. The gene calls are TRBV27 and TRBJ1-6, with D unclear. The CDR3 sequence is 14 residues long. Per germline, CDR1 MNHEY and CDR2 SMNVEV (reference sequence). DNA for the CDR3: TGTGCCAGTGGCTCGGGGTCCTATAATTCACCCCCCCACTTT. Its translation is CASGSGSYNSPPHF.

This sequence joins TRBV7-2 and TRBJ2-7, with D perhaps matching TRBD1 (5 bases). This CDR3 has 13 residues. Germline V CDR1 and CDR2: SGHTA, FQGNSA. V dropped 5 bases and J dropped 4 bases, with 12 bases sitting between them. The CDR3 loop is CASSLRDSYEQYF. CDR3 sequence (DNA): TGTGCCAGCAGCCTCCGAGACAGTTACGAGCAGTACTTC.

This clone occurred a few times. A much larger clone differs from this one at a single base, so this may be a read error. The chain carries TRBV6-1 and TRBJ2-7; maybe TRBD2 (6 bases). CDR3 size: 14 residues. Germline loops: CDR1 MNHNS, CDR2 SASEGT. In DNA, the CDR3 is TGTGCCAGCAGGGGGTGGGGGGACCATCACGAGCAGCACTTC. Its protein product is CASRGWGDHHEQHF.

This clone is medium-sized. J is TRBJ2-5 and V is TRBV7-8, with 8 nucleotides matching TRBD1. The V gene end was trimmed by 5 bases and the J gene end by 4 bases; junction bases not matched to a gene: 3. Germline V gene lookup returns CDR1 SGHVS and CDR2 FQNEAQ. The CDR3 sequence is 13 residues long. As DNA, the CDR3 is TGTGCCAGCAGCCCGGACAGGGCAGAGACCCAGTACTTC. This sequence encodes CASSPDRAETQYF.

This chain links TRBV27 with TRBJ2-5; 11 bases match TRBD2. Germline CDR1 reads MNHEY; CDR2 reads SMNVEV (reference sequence). The V gene end was trimmed by 8 bases and the J gene end by 0 bases; junction bases not matched to a gene: 11. This CDR3 spans 17 amino acids. Here the CDR3 DNA reads TGTGCCAGCGGTCTAGCGGGGGGCCATAGGTACCAAGAGACCCAGTACTTC. Its protein product is CASGLAGGHRYQETQYF.

This clone was counted once. This chain joins TRBV28 and TRBJ2-2, with 11 bases aligning to TRBD2. CDR1 is MDHEN, CDR2 SYDVKM, per germline. CDR3 length equals 20 residues. V was clipped by 6 bases and J by 4 bases; unmatched bases: 19. The DNA for the CDR3 is TGTGCCAGCAGAACCCCTCCGCCTAGCGGGAGGCGGGGGAGCACCGGGGAGCTGTTTTTT. It translates to CASRTPPPSGRRGSTGELFF.